The clone carrying this TCR beta chain appeared many times. Its antigen is undetermined. The source of the sample is a study of T cells after yellow fever vaccination. Whole-study context: Any fraction with a low cell number was prepared using SMART-Seq v4 Ultra Low Input.

Regarding the study as a whole: Subsequent booster samples again held most clones from primary vaccination (nearly 98% CD4, over 80% CD8). Contaminants from the bulk population, in the form of abundant clonotypes, could be found in FACS-sorted repertoires. CD4 and CD8 compartments shared a small share of clonotypes, likely from convergent recombination.

The CDR3 runs to 15 residues. Germline V gene lookup returns CDR1 MGHRA and CDR2 YSYEKL. Trimming cost V 4 bases and J 5 bases; bases outside gene matches: 9. TCRdb re-called the 5' RACE reads through MiXCR, storing one row per CDR3 protein. Here the sample spans roughly 50,000 distinct CDR3 sequences, roughly 7% being singletons. The sequence came from a man in his late teens or twenties who received the YFV17D yellow fever vaccine. Material: CD8+ T cells sorted from PBMCs, obtained around 14 days after the first yellow fever vaccination. The chain couples TRBV4-1 to TRBJ2-3, with 7 nucleotides matching TRBD1. CDR3 protein: CASSPLGRGKDTQYF. The CDR3 DNA reads TGCGCCAGCAGCCCCTTGGGCAGGGGGAAAGATACGCAGTATTTT.